Each of the 7 T cell receptor beta chains below was sequenced from the same sample in a study of T cells in Graves' hyperthyroidism and ophthalmopathy. Template material for amplifying TCR beta CDR3 regions consisted of RNA transcripts. Researchers ran a first-round RT-PCR on the TCR CDR3 using the HTBI primer set. TCRdb fed the multiplex PCR reads into MiXCR, producing one record per CDR3 protein. The sample yields more than 550,000 distinct CDR3 sequences, about 45% seen once. Sequencing was performed on peripheral blood or thyroid tissue (not recorded which). Receptors were obtained from an adult man with Graves' disease, either hyperthyroidism or ophthalmopathy (not recorded which).

CDR3 DNA sequence: TGTGCCACCAGCAGAGAATGGGGTAGCAATCAGCCCCAGCATTTT. Translation: CATSREWGSNQPQHF. The V and J genes are TRBV15 and TRBJ1-5; D remains unclear. V gave up 0 bases and J gave up 0 bases, with 6 bases separating them. Germline loops: CDR1 LNHNV, CDR2 YYDKDF (reference sequence). The CDR3 loop spans 15 amino acids.

This sequence joins TRBV29-1 and TRBJ1-1; 12 nucleotides agree with TRBD1. Germline CDR1 SQVTM, CDR2 ANQGSEA. This CDR3 is 14 amino acids long. V was clipped by 7 bases and J by 4 bases; unmatched bases: 7. This CDR3 reads CSAKGQGAGTEAFF. The CDR3 DNA sequence: TGCAGCGCTAAGGGACAGGGGGCTGGCACTGAAGCTTTCTTT.

The rearrangement links TRBV7-2 to TRBJ1-1; D remains unclear. The CDR3 is 13 amino acids. V lost 6 bases and J lost 7, with 15 bases in between. In germline, CDR1 is SGHTA, CDR2 FQGNSA. The CDR3 nucleotides are TGTGCCAGCAGTAATGGACGGGCGAATGAAGCTTTCTTT. It translates to CASSNGRANEAFF. Based on the CDR3 plus reference TRBV7-2 and TRBJ1-1, the full variable domain is GAGVSQSPSNKVTEKGKDVELRCDPISGHTALYWYRQSLGQGLEFLIYFQGNSAPDKSGLPSDRFSAERTGGSVSTLTIQRTQQEDSAVYLCASSNGRANEAFFGQGTRLTVV.

The chain combines TRBV7-9 with TRBJ1-3; no clear D. Germline V gene data show CDR1 as SEHNR and CDR2 as FQNEAQ (reference sequence). The CDR3 sequence is 11 residues long. Trimming left V 3 bases short and J 15 bases short, with 12 bases between. The CDR3 region is CASSFGDTRYF. The CDR3 DNA follows: TGTGCCAGCAGCTTCGGAGACACTAGATATTTT.

J is TRBJ2-2 and V is TRBV9; D unresolved. The ends were cut back, 3 bases at V and 3 bases at J, with 6 bases in the middle. The CDR3 sequence is 13 residues long. Germline V gene sequence: CDR1 SGDLS, CDR2 YYNGEE. The CDR3 sequence: CASSGLDTGELFF. The CDR3 DNA is TGTGCCAGCAGCGGCCTGGACACCGGGGAGCTGTTTTTT.

V gene TRBV6-4 combines with J gene TRBJ2-7; 7 positions match TRBD2. The CDR3 has 17 amino acids. Germline V lookup: CDR1 MRHNA, CDR2 SNTAGT. V trimming: 4 bases; J trimming: 0 bases; junction bases outside the gene matches: 12. The CDR3 DNA sequence: TGTGCCAGCAGTGCTAGAGCGGGACCCTCTAGCTCCTACGAGCAGTACTTC. Translation gives CASSARAGPSSSYEQYF.

Notes on this clonotype: A junction end diverges from the germline sequence, so it may reflect a read error. The chain links TRBV6-1 to TRBJ2-5; D tentatively fits TRBD1 or TRBD2 (5 bases each). The CDR3 runs 16 residues. CDR1 is MNHNS and CDR2 is SASEGT in the germline V gene. This CDR3 reads CASSPSPNGDQETQYF. For the CDR3, the DNA is TGTGCCAGCAGCCCGTCCCCCAACGGGGACCAGGAGACCCAGTACTTC.